This TCR beta chain was profiled in a study of human T cells and chemical hapten exposure. The study used a library that attached unique molecular identifiers to individual cDNA molecules. MiXCR, applied by TCRdb to the RACE reads, yields one record per CDR3 protein. In the table there are about 120,000 distinct CDR3 sequences, roughly 12% of which are singletons. Time point of the sample: pre-sensitization, week 0. The treatment: therapeutic diphenylcyclopropenone sensitization with weekly scalp DPC. Each patch test followed a blood draw. Sample donors consisted of patients with alopecia, aged 18 to 70 years, who were suitable for DPC. This CDR3 comprises 11 residues. Germline V lookup: CDR1 SQVTM, CDR2 ANQGSEA. V shed 4 bases and J shed 3 bases, with 7 bases lying between them.

This chain joins TRBV29-1 and TRBJ2-7; D gene uncertain. Here the sequenced sample was whole blood, taken in connection with sensitization to the hapten diphenylcyclopropenone (DPC). This receptor was taken from a woman under 30 with alopecia areata. Some clones in this sample may be carry-over from other donors' samples. CDR3 nucleotides: TGCAGCGTTGTCCGCGACTACGAGCAGTACTTC. Residues: CSVVRDYEQYF.